The 18 T cell receptor beta chains in this list originate from one sample, sequenced in a study of glioma-infiltrating T cells. Using RNA template, CDR3s of TCR alpha and beta were amplified with iRepertoire arm-PCR. A single record per CDR3 protein comes from TCRdb applying MiXCR to the multiplex PCR reads. Of around 350,000 distinct CDR3 sequences detected, around 45% appear once; the ten largest clones hold about 11%. Sequenced: glioma tissue, nonneoplastic brain tissue, or PBMCs (not recorded which). The receptor set was obtained from a human donor with low-grade glioma or glioblastoma, undergoing nonglioma brain surgery, or in good health (not recorded which).

Notes on this clonotype: Just one base apart from a much larger clone, this may be a read error. V and J are TRBV28 and TRBJ1-3; D is ambiguous. With 6 bases removed from V and 9 bases from J, the gap between germline ends came to 15 bases. CDR1 is MDHEN, CDR2 SYDVKM, per germline. The CDR3 runs to 13 residues. The CDR3 here is CASRRWTRGTIYF. Written as DNA, the CDR3 is TGTGCCAGCAGGAGGTGGACTCGAGGCACCATATATTTT.

As regards this clonotype: This may come from a read error, since a much larger clone is one base off. CDR3 sequence reads: CASSFPGTHYGYTF. The CDR3 region has the DNA TGTGCCAGCAGTTTTCCTGGGACCCACTATGGCTACACCTTC. The rearrangement joins TRBV27 to TRBJ1-2, with a weak D call TRBD1 (5 bases). Germline CDR1 and CDR2: MNHEY and SMNVEV (reference sequence). The V end lost 3 bases, the J end lost 3 bases, and 11 bases lay between the germline ends. The CDR3 is 14 amino acids.

This chain joins TRBV27 and TRBJ2-7; no reliable D call. Between the trimmed V and J ends, which lost 5 bases and 5 bases, there was a span of 16 bases. This CDR3 spans 14 amino acids. CDR1 and CDR2 (germline): MNHEY, SMNVEV (reference sequence). CDR3 loop: CASSSSRIRNEQYF. CDR3 sequence (DNA): TGTGCCAGCAGTAGCTCTCGAATCCGGAACGAGCAGTACTTC.

The chain uses TRBV20-1 and TRBJ2-5, with 7 bases lining up with TRBD1. This CDR3 is 13 amino acids long. J lost 4 bases, V lost 8 bases, and 10 bases had no gene match. CDR1 and CDR2 from the germline V gene are DFQATT and SNEGSKA (reference sequence). The CDR3 DNA sequence: TGCAGTACTTTCGACAGGGTTGTAGAGACCCAGTACTTC. It is translated as CSTFDRVVETQYF.

This sequence joins TRBV4-1 and TRBJ2-7; 7 nucleotides line up with TRBD2. Germline CDR1 MGHRA, CDR2 YSYEKL. CDR3 length equals 14 residues. Trimming took 6 bases from V and 4 from J; bases not matched to a gene: 9. CDR3 amino acids: CASRHSGGGYEQYF. The CDR3, as DNA: TGCGCCAGCAGACACAGTGGGGGGGGATACGAGCAGTACTTC.

This clonotype was seen just once. This chain uses TRBV24-1 with TRBJ2-6; tentative D call: TRBD1 (5 bases). Germline-derived CDR1 and CDR2 are KGHDR and SFDVKD. V lost 2 bases and J 3 bases, leaving 13 bases between the germline ends. The CDR3 runs to 17 residues. CDR3 DNA sequence: TGTGCCACCAGTGATTCCACAGGAATTCGTGGGGCCAACGTCCTGACTTTC. Its translation: CATSDSTGIRGANVLTF.

About this clonotype: The junction differs from germline at one of its ends, possibly a read error. This chain links TRBV7-9 with TRBJ1-1, with TRBD1 identical over 9 bases. CDR1 SEHNR and CDR2 FQNEAQ come from the germline V gene (reference sequence). The CDR3 has 14 amino acids. CDR3 region: CVSSYRQGGTEAFF. Written as DNA, the CDR3 is TGTGTCAGCAGCTACCGACAGGGGGGAACTGAAGCTTTCTTT.

In its sample, this clonotype was seen a few times. The junction shows a germline mismatch at one end, possibly a read error. The V and J genes are TRBV12-3 or TRBV12-4 and TRBJ1-1; perhaps TRBD1 as D (6 bases). The CDR3 sequence is 14 residues long. The CDR3 DNA sequence: TGTGCCAGCAGTTTAGACAGGGCGAACGCTGAAGCTTTCTTT. This codes for CASSLDRANAEAFF.

Remarks on this clonotype: The junction departs from the called germline gene at one end, perhaps through a read error. The CDR3 spells CAGSLGQTLTDTQYF. CDR3 nucleotide sequence: TGTGCCGGCAGTTTAGGGCAAACCCTCACAGATACGCAGTATTTT. The rearrangement links TRBV12-3 or TRBV12-4 to TRBJ2-3; D remains ambiguous. The CDR3 runs to 15 residues.

The chain uses TRBV20-1 and TRBJ1-5; 7 positions match TRBD1. From germline, CDR1 is DFQATT and CDR2 SNEGSKA (reference sequence). The CDR3 runs 13 residues. The V and J ends lost 3 bases and 4 bases, in that order; junction bases with no gene match: 3. DNA for the CDR3: TGCAGTGCTAGCGGGACAGAAAATCAGCCCCAGCATTTT. Translation: CSASGTENQPQHF.

For the CDR3, the DNA is TGTGCCAGCAGCGTATCGACAGGGCTCAATGAGCAGTTCTTC. Protein sequence: CASSVSTGLNEQFF. V is TRBV9 and J is TRBJ2-1; 7 positions match TRBD1. Germline-derived CDR1 and CDR2 are SGDLS and YYNGEE. V shed 1 base and J 6 bases; nucleotides not matched to a gene: 4. The CDR3 length is 14 residues.

The rearrangement joins TRBV7-2 to TRBJ2-1; 7 positions match TRBD2. The CDR3 is made up of 15 amino acids. J lost 8 bases, V lost 5 bases, and 12 bases had no gene match. Germline lookup yields CDR1 SGHTA and CDR2 FQGNSA. The CDR3 DNA reads TGTGCCAGCAGCCCCCGTGAGCGGGAATACGATGAGCAGTTCTTC. Protein product: CASSPREREYDEQFF.

The CDR3 DNA sequence: TGTGCCAGCAGTCCCTCAGGGATTAGAGATGGCTACACCTTC. It specifies CASSPSGIRDGYTF. The gene calls are TRBV12-3 or TRBV12-4 and TRBJ1-2, with D perhaps matching TRBD1 (5 bases). This CDR3 contains 14 residues. Trimming shortened V by 5 bases and J by 6 bases, and 16 bases separated the two germline ends.

This clonotype turned up a few times. The genes are TRBV20-1 and TRBJ2-7; TRBD2 agrees at 7 bases. Per the germline V gene, CDR1 is DFQATT and CDR2 is SNEGSKA (reference sequence). V lost 3 bases to trimming and J lost 2 bases; unmatched junction nucleotides: 7. This CDR3 comprises 14 residues. CDR3 sequence (DNA): TGCAGTGCTAGGCAAGGACTAGGACCCTACGAGCAGTACTTC. Its translation: CSARQGLGPYEQYF.

This clonotype showed up just a few times. This chain joins TRBV7-8 and TRBJ2-3, with 8 positions matching TRBD2. The CDR3 length is 13 residues. With V trimmed by 11 bases and J by 3 bases, 7 bases remained unmatched. Germline V gene sequence: CDR1 SGHVS, CDR2 FQNEAQ. The CDR3 protein is CAGQQRETDTQYF. The DNA for the CDR3 is TGTGCCGGACAGCAGCGGGAGACAGATACGCAGTATTTT.

This clonotype was detected a few times. This rearrangement joins TRBV27 to TRBJ2-1, with a weak D call TRBD1 (6 bases). V lost 5 bases and J lost 3, with 14 bases in between. The CDR3 spans 15 residues. CDR1 and CDR2 (germline): MNHEY, SMNVEV (reference sequence). CDR3 sequence: CASSNRADSYNEQFF. The CDR3 nucleotides read TGTGCCAGCAGTAATAGGGCGGACAGCTACAATGAGCAGTTCTTC.

In this sample, this clonotype turned up a few times. One junction end does not reproduce the germline sequence, and a read error may be involved. The gene calls are TRBV7-6 and TRBJ2-3; possibly TRBD2 for D (5 bases). CDR1 is SGHVS and CDR2 is FNYEAQ in the germline V gene. The CDR3 runs to 15 residues. CDR3 residues: CASSLGGFGTDTQYF. The DNA for the CDR3 is TGTGCTAGCAGCTTAGGAGGTTTTGGCACAGATACGCAGTATTTT.

This clonotype has a handful of counts. In DNA, the CDR3 is TGTGCCAGCAGGGAGGACGGATTTACTGAAGCTTTCTTT. Its protein product is CASREDGFTEAFF. The rearrangement links TRBV6-1 to TRBJ1-1; D call uncertain. Germline lookup yields CDR1 MNHNS and CDR2 SASEGT. V lost 6 bases and J lost 5, with 13 bases in between. The CDR3 totals 13 residues.